The rows below give T cell receptor beta chains drawn from one sample of a study of vaccination and CD4 T cells after COVID-19. Via MiXCR, TCRdb re-called the PCR reads, giving one row per CDR3 protein. The data contain thousands of distinct CDR3 sequences, about 28% of them seen just once; the ten biggest clones take up roughly 25%. The antigens for these receptors are not known. The source material was CD4+ T cells from blood, cultured in vitro. These receptors all come from a human donor in good health. CDR3s include the opening cysteine and the closing phenylalanine or tryptophan. A D gene is named only where the DNA matches it firmly. The listing skips clone size in some rows; elsewhere it reads once, few, many or a size class.

size	V	J	D	DNA	CDR3
few	TRBV19	TRBJ2-7	TRBD2	TGTGCCAGTGCTGAATCTAGCGGGAGTTACTACGAGCAGTACTTC	CASAESSGSYYEQYF
-	TRBV7-9	TRBJ2-3	-	TGTGCCAGCAGCGCCTCCAGGGAACTCACAGATACGCAGTATTTT	CASSASRELTDTQYF
-	TRBV14	TRBJ2-5	TRBD2	TGTGCCAGCAGTCTGACTAGCGGGATTCTAGAGACCCAGTACTTC	CASSLTSGILETQYF
-	TRBV20-1	TRBJ2-7	-	TGCAGTGCTCCCGGGACGGTCTCCTACGAGCAGTACTTC	CSAPGTVSYEQYF
few	TRBV2	TRBJ1-1	-	TGTGCCAGCAGGCTGACGGTTGAAGCTTTCTTT	CASRLTVEAFF
few	TRBV27	TRBJ2-1	TRBD1	TGTGCCAGCAGTCCTCGGACAGGCTCGCCCACCCCAACTAATGAGCAGTTCTTC	CASSPRTGSPTPTNEQFF
few	TRBV7-2	TRBJ2-3	TRBD2	TGTGCCAGCAGCCGCGGGGGGAGCACAGATACGCAGTATTTT	CASSRGGSTDTQYF
-	TRBV18	TRBJ2-7	TRBD1	TGTGCCAGCTCACCGCTCCGGACAGGGATTTACGAGCAGTACTTC	CASSPLRTGIYEQYF
-	TRBV19	TRBJ1-1	TRBD1	TGTGCCAGTAGTCTCAGGACAGGGGACACTGAAGCTTTCTTT	CASSLRTGDTEAFF
medium-sized	TRBV15	TRBJ1-1	-	TGTGCCACCAGCAGGACGAAGGGGATCACTGAAGCTTTCTTT	CATSRTKGITEAFF
medium-sized	TRBV6-2/TRBV6-3	TRBJ1-5	TRBD1	TGTGCCAGCAGTAGCCGACAGGGGGCGCTGGGTCAGCCCCAGCATTTT	CASSSRQGALGQPQHF
-	TRBV27	TRBJ2-2	-	TGTGCCAGCAGTTTACGGGGGGCGGTTGTTCTTGCGAACACCGGGGAGCTGTTTTTT	CASSLRGAVVLANTGELFF
-	TRBV12-3/TRBV12-4	TRBJ1-1	-	TGTGCCAGCAGTTTGGGGGGTAGCAACACTGAAGCTTTCTTT	CASSLGGSNTEAFF
few	TRBV7-3	TRBJ2-5	-	TGTGCCAGCAGCCCATCGCCAGGGCGGGAGACCCAGTACTTC	CASSPSPGRETQYF
few	TRBV7-2	TRBJ1-2	-	TGTGCCAGCAGCCAAGCTAAAGGGGTTAACTATGGCTACACCTTC	CASSQAKGVNYGYTF
-	TRBV5-1	TRBJ1-4	TRBD1	TGCGCCAGCAGTGTACAGGGGACTAATGAAAAACTGTTTTTT	CASSVQGTNEKLFF
few	TRBV20-1	TRBJ2-7	-	TGCAGTGCTCGCAGGCCGAGCTCCTACGAGCAGTACTTC	CSARRPSSYEQYF
-	TRBV20-1	TRBJ2-5	TRBD2	TGCAGTGCTAGGTCCCCTCGGGGGGTAGGTCTAGAGACCCAGTACTTC	CSARSPRGVGLETQYF
-	TRBV27	TRBJ2-3	TRBD2	TGTGCCAACGGCTCTAGCGGGAGGGCAGATACGCAGTATTTT	CANGSSGRADTQYF
few	TRBV7-9	TRBJ1-1	-	TGTGCCAGCAGCCCTACAGGGAACACTGAAGCTTTCTTT	CASSPTGNTEAFF
few	TRBV15	TRBJ2-7	-	TGTGCCACCAGCCAGGACATGAGATACGAGCAGTACTTC	CATSQDMRYEQYF
-	TRBV29-1	TRBJ1-2	TRBD1	TGCAGCGTTGAACGGACAGGGAAGGCCCGGTATGGCTACACCTTC	CSVERTGKARYGYTF
few	TRBV6-2/TRBV6-3	TRBJ1-2	TRBD1	TGTGCCAGCAGTCCAGGACAGGGGGCTTGGTATGGCTACACCTTC	CASSPGQGAWYGYTF
few	TRBV7-2	TRBJ2-2	-	TGTGCCAGCAGCTTATTGCCCGCGAACACCGGGGAGCTGTTTTTT	CASSLLPANTGELFF
-	TRBV6-2/TRBV6-3	TRBJ2-1	-	TGTGCCAGCAGTTACTCGGACGAGCAGTTCTTC	CASSYSDEQFF
few	TRBV6-1	TRBJ2-3	-	TGTGCCAGCAGTCTCTCCGGGATATGGGGGGATACGCAGTATTTT	CASSLSGIWGDTQYF
-	TRBV6-2/TRBV6-3	TRBJ2-7	TRBD2	TGTGCCAGCAGTTACTCTTCTAGCGGGAGGGCCCGGTTTCGGGAGCAGTACTTC	CASSYSSSGRARFREQYF
-	TRBV6-5	TRBJ2-4	TRBD1	TGTGCCAGCAGTTACTCAGGACAGGGGATAGCCAAAAACATTCAGTACTTC	CASSYSGQGIAKNIQYF
few	TRBV4-2	TRBJ2-5	TRBD1	TGTGCCAGCAGCCAAGGAACGGGACAGCGCCTTCAAGAGACCCAGTACTTC	CASSQGTGQRLQETQYF
-	TRBV7-9	TRBJ1-1	-	TGTGCCAGCAGCCAAAGACAGAAGAACACTGAAGCTTTCTTT	CASSQRQKNTEAFF
-	TRBV28	TRBJ2-7	-	TGTGCCAGCAGTTTACAGGCCTATTCCTACGAGCAGTACTTC	CASSLQAYSYEQYF
medium-sized	TRBV27	TRBJ2-6	-	TGTGCCAGCACCCTAGACAACTCTGGGGCCAACGTCCTGACTTTC	CASTLDNSGANVLTF
-	TRBV27	TRBJ2-1	TRBD2	TGTGCCAGCAGTTCCCCCCGCGGGAGTACAAATGAGCAGTTCTTC	CASSSPRGSTNEQFF
-	TRBV4-3	TRBJ1-1	-	TGCGCCAGCAGCCGGACAACAGCGAACACTGAAGCTTTCTTT	CASSRTTANTEAFF
-	TRBV10-3	TRBJ2-7	-	TGTGCCATCAACAACGAGGTGGACGGCGAGCAGTACTTC	CAINNEVDGEQYF
-	TRBV20-1	TRBJ1-2	-	TGCAGTGCTAGAGAGTTCAGGCCTAACTATGGCTACACCTTC	CSAREFRPNYGYTF
-	TRBV5-4	TRBJ1-2	-	TGTGCCAGCAGCTTGGAGGCAGACTATGGCTACACCTTC	CASSLEADYGYTF
-	TRBV28	TRBJ1-2	-	TGTGCCAGCAGTCCTCGGGACTATGGCTACACCTTC	CASSPRDYGYTF
-	TRBV11-3	TRBJ1-1	-	TGTGCCAGCAGCCAGGGGTGGGGACGAACTGAAGCTTTCTTT	CASSQGWGRTEAFF
few	TRBV3-1	TRBJ2-1	-	TGTGCCAGCAGCGCCCGTGGGTCCTACTCCTACAATGAGCAGTTCTTC	CASSARGSYSYNEQFF